This T cell receptor beta chain was obtained from a study of CD8 T cells in ankylosing spondylitis. Findings and caveats of the study: As for the disease-linked clones, they showed a CD8+ phenotype and occurred at relatively low frequencies in peripheral blood.

From germline, CDR1 is SGHAT and CDR2 FQNNGV. Deletions cut 1 base from V and 4 bases from J, with 10 bases between. The CDR3 runs to 14 residues. Ten or more counts support this clonotype. No antigen is known for it. With molecular barcodes, quantitative 5'-RACE was used to make the TCR beta libraries. Each CDR3 protein gets one entry after TCRdb re-called the 5' RACE reads with MiXCR. The data show about 90,000 distinct CDR3 sequences, 25% to 35% seen once. This sequence joins TRBV11-2 and TRBJ1-1; the D gene is possibly TRBD1 (5 bases). The sequenced material came from blood, either unsorted or a sorted T cell fraction (not recorded which). This sequence was found in a male donor with ankylosing spondylitis or in good health (not recorded which). The CDR3 nucleotides are TGTGCCAGCAGCTTAGCAGGGTTCGGCACTGAAGCTTTCTTT. It translates to CASSLAGFGTEAFF.